Below, one TCR beta chain is given with its context. The conserved phenylalanine or tryptophan normally closing the CDR3 is absent here, so this likely arose from a read error. This sample stems from a study of tumor-infiltrating lymphocytes in primary liver carcinoma. With a constant-region primer, TCR beta cDNA was made from 500 ng of total RNA. For TCR beta, libraries were produced by three nested multiplex PCR rounds using slightly modified ARM-PCR. TCRdb used MiXCR to reprocess the multiplex PCR reads, holding one entry per CDR3 protein. The table records under 200,000 distinct CDR3 sequences, around three fifths of them present only once. Blood RNA originated from unsorted whole blood, with germline DNA additionally extracted. The clonotype comes from a woman in her sixties with primary liver carcinoma and hepatitis B virus infection. The sample comprised peripheral blood.

The DNA of the CDR3 is TGTACCAGCAGCTGGGGCGCAGATACGCAGTATTTA. Protein sequence: CTSSWGADTQYL. V and J are TRBV11-2 and TRBJ2-3, with D possibly being TRBD1 (5 bases). CDR3 length equals 12 residues. CDR1 is SGHAT and CDR2 is FQNNGV in the germline V gene.